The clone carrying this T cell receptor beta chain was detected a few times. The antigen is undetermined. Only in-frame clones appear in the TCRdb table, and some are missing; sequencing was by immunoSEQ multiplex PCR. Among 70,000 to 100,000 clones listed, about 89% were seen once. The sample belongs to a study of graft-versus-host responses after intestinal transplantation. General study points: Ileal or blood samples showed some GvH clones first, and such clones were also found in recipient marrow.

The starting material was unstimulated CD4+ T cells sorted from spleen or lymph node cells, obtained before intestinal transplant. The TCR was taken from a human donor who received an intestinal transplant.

The CDR3, as DNA: TGTGCCAGTAGGTGGCAGGGGGCCACCGGGGAGCTGTTTTTT. Amino acids: CASRWQGATGELFF. V gene TRBV6-5 combines with J gene TRBJ2-2; 8 bases agree with TRBD1. Trimming took 9 bases from V and 4 from J; bases not matched to a gene: 7. CDR1 MNHEY and CDR2 SVGAGI come from the germline V gene. CDR3 length equals 14 residues.